The 15 T cell receptor beta chains reported below all come from one sample, sequenced in a study of cytomegalovirus exposure and HLA in healthy donors. Use of 60 Vbeta and 13 Jbeta primers characterized the PCR. Sequencing was performed with immunoSEQ multiplex PCR; in TCRdb, only in-frame clones are kept and a portion is missing. The profile shows over 95,000 clones, roughly 80% of them singletons. Sequenced material: PBMCs. The receptors derive from a woman aged 30 to 39 in good health and CMV-seropositive.

This clone has a handful of counts. The rearrangement joins TRBV11-2 to TRBJ1-5, with 10 bases aligning to TRBD1. Germline trimming cut 1 base from V and 1 base from J; bases unmatched to any gene: 10. CDR1 and CDR2 from the germline V gene are SGHAT and FQNNGV. The CDR3 length is 19 residues. CDR3 coding DNA: TGTGCCAGCAGCTTAGGGCGCGGGACAGGGGAGAGGAGCAATCAGCCCCAGCATTTT. Protein product: CASSLGRGTGERSNQPQHF.

Only a few counts were recorded for this clone. The CDR3, as DNA: TGTGCCTGGAGGCACTTCGGGGGGACTGAAGCTTTCTTT. Translated, it gives CAWRHFGGTEAFF. The genes are TRBV30 and TRBJ1-1; the D gene is possibly TRBD1 (5 bases). Per germline, CDR1 GTSNPN and CDR2 SVGIG (reference sequence). Trimming took 3 bases from V and 5 from J, leaving 13 bases between them. This CDR3 spans 13 amino acids.

J is TRBJ1-4 and V is TRBV5-1, with D perhaps TRBD1 (6 bases). The V end was cut by 3 bases, the J end by 8 bases, with 17 bases between. CDR3 length: 15 amino acids. Germline lookup yields CDR1 SGHRS and CDR2 YFSETQ. This CDR3 reads CASSSTGQGNEKLFF. In DNA form, the CDR3 reads TGCGCCAGCAGCTCGACAGGCCAGGGAAACGAAAAACTGTTTTTT.

The chain links TRBV18 to TRBJ1-2; 9 bases match TRBD1. The ends lost 3 bases at V and 4 bases at J; junction bases unmatched: 6. The germline gives CDR1 KGHSH, CDR2 LQKENI. This CDR3 comprises 15 residues. The CDR3 loop is CASSPQGQGFYGYTF. CDR3 in DNA: TGTGCCAGCTCACCCCAGGGACAGGGCTTCTATGGCTACACCTTC.

The chain is built from TRBV19 and TRBJ2-2, with D maybe TRBD2 (6 bases). The germline V and J ends were trimmed by 6 bases and 5 bases, with 10 bases remaining between them. From germline, CDR1 is LNHDA and CDR2 SQIVND (reference sequence). This CDR3 has 13 residues. This CDR3 is CASRPRGTGELFF. The CDR3 coding sequence is TGTGCCAGTAGACCTCGGGGGACCGGGGAGCTGTTTTTT.

This chain connects TRBV7-3 to TRBJ1-5, with D maybe TRBD1 (5 bases). Germline loops: CDR1 SGHTA, CDR2 FQGTGA. Trimming cost V 2 bases and J 5 bases, with 13 bases left between them. This CDR3 spans 15 amino acids. The CDR3 DNA reads TGTGCCAGCAGCTTATCAGGGATGGGCGATCAGCCCCAGCATTTT. It specifies CASSLSGMGDQPQHF. The variable domain in full, with the rest retrieved from reference TRBV7-3 and TRBJ1-5, is GAGVSQTPSNKVTEKGKYVELRCDPISGHTALYWYRQSLGQGPEFLIYFQGTGAADDSGLPNDRFFAVRPEGSVSTLKIQRTERGDSAVYLCASSLSGMGDQPQHFGDGTRLSIL.

The V and J genes are TRBV29-1 and TRBJ2-3, with 8 positions matching TRBD2. The CDR3 extends over 13 amino acids. Germline V gives CDR1 SQVTM, CDR2 ANQGSEA. V dropped 5 bases and J dropped 3; count of bases not matched to a gene: 4. This CDR3 is CSVKAGVTDTQYF. The CDR3 DNA reads TGCAGCGTTAAAGCGGGAGTGACAGATACGCAGTATTTT.

The V and J genes are TRBV19 and TRBJ1-5, with 9 positions matching TRBD1. The germline gives CDR1 LNHDA, CDR2 SQIVND (reference sequence). After removal of 7 bases from V and 6 bases from J, the junction contained 7 bases not matched to a gene. The length of the CDR3 is 14 residues. In DNA, the CDR3 is TGTGCCAGTACCGCCGGGACAGGGACTCAGCCCCAGCATTTT. Its translation: CASTAGTGTQPQHF.

The V call is TRBV6-6, the J call TRBJ2-1; 7 bases are shared with TRBD1. The length of the CDR3 is 16 residues. Germline V lookup: CDR1 MNHNY, CDR2 SVGAGI (reference sequence). Trimming took 2 bases from V and 0 from J; bases not matched to a gene: 4. CDR3 sequence (DNA): TGTGCCAGCAGTTACGGTGCAGGGGGCTCCTACAATGAGCAGTTCTTC. This gives the protein CASSYGAGGSYNEQFF.

This clone was observed a few times. CDR3 DNA: TGTGCCAGCTCAGACGGGGCAACTAATGAAAAACTGTTTTTT. Its translation is CASSDGATNEKLFF. The chain employs TRBV18 and TRBJ1-4; D is uncertain. V lost 5 bases and J lost 0, with 7 bases in between. Germline loops: CDR1 KGHSH, CDR2 LQKENI. This CDR3 has 14 residues. Full variable domain (missing parts from reference TRBV18 and TRBJ1-4): NAGVMQNPRHLVRRRGQEARLRCSPMKGHSHVYWYRQLPEEGLKFMVYLQKENIIDESGMPKERFSAEFPKEGPSILRIQQVVRGDSAAYFCASSDGATNEKLFFGSGTQLSVL.

The chain has TRBV7-9 and TRBJ2-2; D call uncertain. The ends were cut back, 10 bases at V and 6 bases at J, with 15 bases in the middle. Germline CDR1 is SEHNR and CDR2 is FQNEAQ (reference sequence). This CDR3 comprises 13 residues. CDR3 loop: CATPVFGAGELFF. CDR3 bases: TGTGCCACCCCAGTTTTCGGAGCCGGGGAGCTGTTTTTT. The variable domain in full, with the rest retrieved from reference TRBV7-9 and TRBJ2-2, is DTGVSQNPRHKITKRGQNVTFRCDPISEHNRLYWYRQTLGQGPEFLTYFQNEAQLEKSRLLSDRFSAERPKGSFSTLEIQRTEQGDSAMYLCATPVFGAGELFFGEGSRLTVL.

A single count supports this clone. The rearrangement links TRBV19 to TRBJ2-1; TRBD2 aligns across 8 bases. The CDR3 loop spans 15 amino acids. Germline V gene sequence: CDR1 LNHDA, CDR2 SQIVND (reference sequence). V trimming: 5 bases; J trimming: 4 bases; junction bases outside the gene matches: 7. CDR3: CASSDPGLGYNEQFF. The DNA of the CDR3 is TGTGCCAGTAGTGATCCGGGACTAGGGTACAATGAGCAGTTCTTC. Variable domain in full (rest from reference TRBV19 and TRBJ2-1): DGGITQSPKYLFRKEGQNVTLSCEQNLNHDAMYWYRQDPGQGLRLIYYSQIVNDFQKGDIAEGYSVSREKKESFPLTVTSAQKNPTAFYLCASSDPGLGYNEQFFGPGTRLTVL.

The chain joins TRBV4-1 to TRBJ2-7; 7 bases are shared with TRBD2. Germline V gene sequence: CDR1 MGHRA, CDR2 YSYEKL. The J segment lost 3 bases and the V segment lost 6 bases, leaving 5 bases of the junction unmatched. The CDR3 runs to 13 residues. The CDR3: CASRSSGDYEQYF. Written as DNA, the CDR3 is TGCGCCAGCAGGTCTAGCGGAGACTACGAGCAGTACTTC.

V is TRBV5-1 and J is TRBJ1-4; D unresolved. The CDR3 covers 13 residues. Trimming removed 5 bases from V and 6 bases from J, with 11 bases in between. The V gene's germline CDR1 is SGHRS and CDR2 YFSETQ. The CDR3 reads CASRRSVDEKLFF. The DNA for the CDR3 is TGCGCCAGCAGGAGATCGGTTGATGAAAAACTGTTTTTT.

V usage is TRBV2 and J usage is TRBJ1-4, with 7 nucleotides matching TRBD1. This CDR3 region has 14 residues. The ends lost 4 bases at V and 9 bases at J; junction bases unmatched: 8. The germline CDR1 and CDR2 sequences are SNHLY and FYNNEI. Here the CDR3 reads CASSAGQAAKKLFF. The CDR3 coding sequence is TGTGCCAGCAGTGCTGGACAGGCAGCCAAAAAACTGTTTTTT.